These T cell receptor beta chains were read from a single sample in a study of T cells in Graves' hyperthyroidism and ophthalmopathy. TCRdb reanalysed the multiplex PCR reads using MiXCR and keeps one entry per CDR3 protein. The sample has 300,000 to 450,000 distinct CDR3 sequences; about 15% are singletons. Sequences were obtained from blood. The source of these receptors is an older woman with Graves' hyperthyroidism. The conserved cysteine and the conserved F or W are not part of the CDR3 here. Expanded clones get a size class; other rows say once, few or many, or leave the size out.

>few|TRBJ2-1|TRBV9
ASSTGLAGGAEGNEQF
>.|TRBJ2-3|TRBV7-3
ASRAGFTDTQY
>few|TRBJ2-3|TRBV5-1
ASSSGLAGTEDTQY
>many|TRBJ2-1|TRBV27
ASSPTTVTSGRGSYNEQF
>few|TRBJ1-2|TRBV7-9
ASSLSDRAYT
>many|TRBJ2-1|TRBV7-3
ASSSGTGRNNEQF
>.|TRBJ2-1|TRBV7-8
ASSLAGSGNNEQF
>few|TRBJ2-3|TRBV24-1
ATSAPTDTQY
>many|TRBJ1-2|TRBV15
ATSRGGQGGYGYT
>many|TRBJ2-7|TRBV28
ASSFPLLLAGGTSYEQY
>few|TRBJ2-2|TRBV30
AWRKVNTGELF
>many|TRBJ2-5|TRBV20-1
SASPLLAEFQETQY
>many|TRBJ2-1|TRBV5-4
ASSLFPSGSSYNEQF
>many|TRBJ1-1|TRBV10-3
AISESTGGPTEAF
>many|TRBJ1-4|TRBV11-2
ASSPDFKNEKLF
>many|TRBJ1-2|TRBV2
ASSETTLQGASGYT
>.|TRBJ2-1|TRBV6-6
ASSYPPSEQF
>.|TRBJ2-7|TRBV7-8
ASSLFNEGQGAREQY
>many|TRBJ2-1|TRBV3-1
ASGPSGSLNEQF
>many|TRBJ2-2|TRBV15
ATSREWGHTNTGELF
>.|TRBJ2-2|TRBV5-1
ASSLRTYNLF
>few|TRBJ2-3|TRBV5-6
ASSFPTPTATDTQY
>many|TRBJ1-3|TRBV30
AWSSALSGSGNTIY
>many|TRBJ2-7|TRBV19
ASSWGQGTTYEQY
>.|TRBJ2-7|TRBV11-2
ASSLDRAPYEQY
>.|TRBJ2-1|TRBV6-1
ASSWGGEQF
>many|TRBJ1-5|TRBV20-1
SASYYSNQPQH
>many|TRBJ2-7|TRBV27
ASRPVGRRYEQY
>many|TRBJ1-5|TRBV5-6
ASSLGGIGQPQH
>many|TRBJ1-1|TRBV5-1
ASSAMPPEAF
>many|TRBJ2-1|TRBV24-1
ATSDSLESSYNEQF
>.|TRBJ2-5|TRBV14
ASSQLGGLPQETQY
>.|TRBJ2-7|TRBV5-6
ASSWGGTGRQEQY
>many|TRBJ2-7|TRBV9
ASSVGHNYEQY
>.|TRBJ2-1|TRBV5-1
ASSLGTTSFDEQF
>many|TRBJ1-2|TRBV2
ASSSGLDYGYT
>many|TRBJ1-5|TRBV12-3/TRBV12-4
ASSNNQPQH
>few|TRBJ2-1|TRBV3-1
ASSPPPGWEQF
>many|TRBJ2-7|TRBV28
ASSFRPDRPAYEQY
>.|TRBJ2-3|TRBV29-1
SVSQGLSTDTQY
>many|TRBJ2-2|TRBV2
ASRTGVGNTGELF
>many|TRBJ1-5|TRBV30
AWRRGLGSNQPQH
>.|TRBJ2-1|TRBV4-1
ASSQGDEQF
>many|TRBJ1-2|TRBV20-1
SASSGNYGYT
>.|TRBJ2-2|TRBV12-3/TRBV12-4
ASSFTGVGFYEQYFGPGTGELF
>.|TRBJ1-4|TRBV25-1
ASSEWGATNEKLF